This T cell receptor beta chain was observed in a study of cytomegalovirus exposure and HLA in healthy donors (dated by TCRdb to 2017 to 2019). With respect to the entire study: An earlier analysis of several hundred of the donors reported 276 Gb of sequence data and around 100 million unique TCR beta sequences obtained from some 200 million T cells. Roughly 300 gigabases of sequencing data and around 87 million unique TCR sequences were included in an early release covering under 650 HLA-typed donors. The number of typed donors differed by locus: about 620-630 for A, B, C, DRB1 and DQB1; approximately 520 for DQA1; about 600 for DPA1; and around 490 for DPB1. A later genetic analysis used genome-wide SNP genotypes for 398 of the 666 donors, treating that subset as a discovery cohort. Roughly 5 DR-DQ haplotypes were handled as single units for association and clustering, since linkage in the cohort was strong. Across approximately 420 genotyped donors of the cohort, an average of about 250,000 unique TCR beta nucleotide sequences per donor were sequenced, and roughly 20% of those sequences were non-productive. A separate validation cohort of about 110 different subjects was used in addition to the approximately 700-subject first cohort. To study patterns of TCR occurrence, a later analysis re-analyzed previously published TCR beta repertoires from 700 or so donors and added high-resolution HLA genotyping. Of the 350 to 450 genotyped donors, 75% to 85% were placed in the genetic ancestry cluster associated with self-reported Caucasian donors. The study used immunosequencing to profile the T cell repertoires of 600 to 850 subjects and linked those repertoires to cytomegalovirus serostatus. All discovery cohort repertoires had been generated using a single sequencing platform. Donor age, sex, ethnicity and CMV serostatus were compiled together with the repertoire data. In an earlier analysis of roughly 540 of the donors, high-throughput TCR beta sequencing was used to judge whether each TCR beta V gene segment behaved as functional or pseudogenic. The study was designed to test whether signatures of past pathogen exposure could be identified by cataloging public T cell receptors. Rather than using new phenotypic data, the later analysis identified candidate immune exposures from TCR beta sequences and from how often those sequences occurred across donors. Class I and class II HLA loci were covered by the typing at four-digit resolution. To predict cytomegalovirus infection status, the study combined high-throughput TCR immunosequencing, statistical association of individual TCRs with disease status, and machine learning.

The library relied on the immunoSEQ multiplex PCR assay. For the multiplex PCR, a mixture combining 60 forward primers for TCR Vbeta segments and 13 reverse primers for TCR Jbeta segments was used. Amplification of the CDR3 region of rearranged TCR beta genes was performed with a multiplex PCR assay on genomic DNA. Amplified TCR beta libraries were sequenced as 87-base-pair reads on the Illumina HiSeq System. Under the source paper's analysis protocol: A later analysis counted tens of millions of unique TCR beta chains across the 700 or so repertoires, and 10 million to 11 million of these chains were shared by at least two donors. To remove PCR and sequencing errors, raw reads were error-corrected and collapsed into unique sequences using a nearest-neighbor algorithm that merged closely related sequences. CDR3 sequences were aligned to IMGT reference sequences to assign V, D and J gene segments. For a sequence to be retained, at least a six-nucleotide match to both a V gene segment and a J gene segment was required. Rearrangements were called productive when the CDR3 lacked stop codons and stayed in frame with V and J; all others were non-productive. CDR3 was defined according to IMGT convention as the region running from the second conserved V-encoded cysteine to the conserved J-encoded phenylalanine. The earlier analysis of around 640 of the donors excluded sequences that lacked an unambiguous match to a single V gene segment. An earlier analysis of roughly 590 of the donors called V segments functional above 56.7% productive rearrangements and segregating when the between-donor standard deviation exceeded 5%. A statistical classification framework was built to diagnose cytomegalovirus status from the catalog of TCR beta chain sequences. In a later analysis, TCR nucleotide sequences were compared against IMGT/GENE-DB human TR gene sequences so that V and J genes could be assigned. Using the TCRdist pipeline, a later analysis assigned CDR3 sequences along with most-parsimonious VDJ recombination scenarios. A later analysis defined each TCR beta chain by its CDR3 amino acid sequence plus V-gene family, and excluded reads lacking a unique V-gene family. A later analysis removed roughly 590 highly shared, low-generation-probability nucleotide sequences to deal with suspected cross-contamination and a sequencing artifact. In a later analysis, a clonal expansion index was calculated for each public chain from normalized within-repertoire ranks of inferred template counts. In a later analysis, generation probabilities were computed using a VDJ recombination model fitted to out-of-frame rearrangements, and the results were checked against IGoR. In a later analysis, hypergeometric tests were used to score TCR-TCR, TCR-HLA and TCR-CMV co-occurrence, with a repertoire-size bias correction applied to TCR pairs. In a later analysis, false discovery rates were estimated by permuting HLA or CMV assignments 20 times. A later analysis grouped co-occurring TCRs with DBSCAN, adding TCRdist sequence similarity when clustering within HLA-allele-positive subsets. Repertoires with fewer than 30,000 or more than 120,000 public chains were left out of co-occurrence clustering, as were five repertoires with anomalous nucleotide sharing. In its TCRdb copy, this immuneACCESS table keeps in-frame sequences only and misses some clones. Where compared with another copy, unresolved V genes explain less than half of these, and the others have no known cause. The D gene and trimming were derived from the DNA, and the V and J assignments and clone size from that table. Recorded for this sample are over 150,000 clones; 65% to 85% of them occurred a single time. In total, the top ten clones hold just under 3% of the sample.

Study-wide conclusions, independent of this receptor: CMV serostatus was the only immune exposure information available for the cohort. A few of the identified cytomegalovirus-associated TCR beta chains were confirmed in vitro to be specific for cytomegalovirus antigens. A cluster of highly shared sequence variants was judged likely to be a technical artifact of the sequencing pipeline. While some public TCRs were present in many individuals, most TCR sequences turned up only very rarely across donors. HLA typing was unavailable for some donors at each locus, so association tests used only the typed subset. Linkage disequilibrium might explain the correlated functional status among segregating V segments, but an unknown experimental factor could not be ruled out. An association between a missense DCLRE1C variant and V-gene and J-gene trimming of TCR beta chains was found in a later genetic analysis and replicated in an independent cohort. Sequencing depth was assumed to be roughly uniform across donors in the presence/absence analyses, though that assumption may not hold. According to a later analysis, most CMV-associated TCR beta chains appeared to be HLA-restricted, and the HLA associations seemed to be driven largely by CMV exposure. Because the 87-base-pair reads could not distinguish some IMGT-functional V segments, including TRBV6-2 and TRBV6-3, those segments were excluded. In both the original and validation cohorts, the classifier was reported to diagnose cytomegalovirus status with high specificity and sensitivity. According to the authors, the approach could potentially be generalized to other disease states and immunological phenotypes. In a later analysis, TCR association rates were found to vary across HLA loci, with the most associated TCRs seen for DRB1 alleles and the fewest for HLA-C alleles. In an earlier analysis of approximately 590 of the donors, most TCR beta V segments were observed in productive rearrangements about 87% or about 30% of the time, broadly matching IMGT annotations. Assigning TCR associations to individual alleles was difficult when HLA alleles, especially DR and DQ, strongly co-occurred. A further reported finding was that TCR beta sequences accurately predicted the HLA-A and HLA-B alleles for most subjects in the first cohort. A total of about 150 TCR beta chains were listed by the study as associated with cytomegalovirus. At a false discovery rate of 0.05, a later analysis linked around 17,000 TCR beta sequences to specific HLA alleles. In a later analysis, HLA-associated TCR beta chains showed more clonal expansion and lower generation probabilities than non-associated chains that were equally common. The earlier analysis of a few hundred of the donors excluded fewer than 20 rarely observed V segments, including chromosome 9 orphons, because counts were too low. In this cohort, only TCR beta chains were sequenced, and detectable features were limited by the absence of alpha or paired-chain data. In a later genetic analysis, fewer N-insertions in productive TCRs were reported among donors in an Asian-associated ancestry cluster than the roughly 710-donor mean. A later analysis reported that several top co-occurrence clusters appeared linked to parvovirus B19, influenza, CMV and Epstein-Barr virus.

The cohort was made up of 500 to 800 healthy bone marrow donors. All cohort members were sampled while nominally healthy, although unrecorded immune exposures were likely present. The donor was CMV seronegative and belonged to the group of over 300 seronegative cohort members. Every donor gave a peripheral blood sample, and the peripheral blood mononuclear cells from that sample were used for TCR beta sequencing. Genomic DNA extraction from the blood cell samples was performed with the Qiagen DNeasy Blood Extraction Kit. CDR1 and CDR2 are drawn from the germline V gene: MDHEN, SYDVKM. V and J lose 6 bases and 2 bases, and a span of 10 bases separates them. Spanning cysteine to phenylalanine, the CDR3 consists of 13 amino acids. This entry keeps only the CDR3 DNA: 39 bases, framed from base 1. As concerns this clone: Its antigen is still unknown. No quality values exist for individual bases; no much larger clone is one base distant.

Specimen: PBMCs. This receptor was obtained from a woman in her 30s in good health and CMV-seronegative. The chain is assembled from TRBV28 and TRBJ1-2, with the D gene uncertain. CDR3 region: CASRSASNYGYTF. The DNA sequence reads TGTGCCAGCAGATCCGCGTCGAACTATGGCTACACCTTC.